A single sample gave rise to the 15 T cell receptor beta chains below, sequenced in a study of cytomegalovirus exposure and HLA in healthy donors. The primer mix had 60 Vbeta and 13 Jbeta primers. The data were produced by immunoSEQ multiplex PCR, yet TCRdb's version contains in-frame clones alone and is incomplete. Found here are over 200,000 clones, 85% to 90% of them singletons; the top ten hold around 1.2%. The sample comprised PBMCs. The receptors stem from a human donor in good health.

The chain couples TRBV5-5 to TRBJ2-7; tentative D call: TRBD1 (6 bases). This CDR3 region has 14 residues. The germline CDR1 and CDR2 sequences are SGHKS and YYEKEE (reference sequence). Trimming left V 4 bases short and J 2 bases short, with 13 bases between. CDR3 residues: CASSRGQLPYEQYF. CDR3 coding DNA: TGTGCCAGCAGCCGAGGACAGCTTCCCTACGAGCAGTACTTC.

The chain links TRBV7-9 to TRBJ2-3; 8 bases map to TRBD1. Germline CDR1 SEHNR, CDR2 FQNEAQ (reference sequence). The CDR3 extends over 16 amino acids. After removal of 5 bases from V and 1 base from J, the junction contained 8 bases not matched to a gene. The CDR3 is CASSTDRGWGTDTQYF. The CDR3 coding sequence is TGTGCCAGCAGCACCGACAGGGGTTGGGGCACAGATACGCAGTATTTT.

The genes are TRBV4-1 and TRBJ2-5; a possible D gene is TRBD2 (6 bases). With 1 base removed from V and 5 bases from J, the gap between germline ends came to 17 bases. Germline CDR1 reads MGHRA; CDR2 reads YSYEKL. The CDR3 consists of 16 residues. This CDR3 reads CASSQVGRPGVETQYF. As DNA, the CDR3 is TGCGCCAGCAGCCAAGTAGGAAGGCCGGGGGTGGAGACCCAGTACTTC.

CDR3 loop: CATGTRSSYEQYF. The CDR3 DNA reads TGCGCCACCGGGACTAGGAGCTCCTACGAGCAGTACTTC. The J gene is TRBJ2-7, the V gene TRBV10-2, with TRBD2 matching 8 bases. Germline V gene lookup returns CDR1 WSHSY and CDR2 SAAADI. The CDR3 is 13 residues long. Trimming took 10 bases from V and 0 from J; bases not matched to a gene: 5.

The chain links TRBV7-9 to TRBJ2-7; weak D call: TRBD2 (5 bases). This CDR3 has 14 amino acids. V lost 1 base to trimming and J lost 2 bases, with 9 bases between them. Germline CDR1 SEHNR, CDR2 FQNEAQ (reference sequence). CDR3 region: CASSLDPGTYEQYF. The CDR3 nucleotides are TGTGCCAGCAGCTTAGATCCCGGGACCTACGAGCAGTACTTC.

This chain links TRBV7-3 with TRBJ2-6, with 10 bases fitting TRBD2. The germline CDR1 and CDR2 sequences are SGHTA and FQGTGA. The V gene end was trimmed by 1 base and the J gene end by 0 bases; junction bases not matched to a gene: 3. This CDR3 region has 18 residues. The CDR3 reads CASSLMSSGSSGANVLTF. For the CDR3, the DNA is TGTGCCAGCAGCTTAATGTCTAGCGGGAGCTCTGGGGCCAACGTCCTGACTTTC.

This chain joins TRBV6-4 and TRBJ2-2, with TRBD2 matching over 14 bases. The trim removed 9 bases at V and 3 bases at J, leaving 12 bases unmatched. Germline loops: CDR1 MRHNA, CDR2 SNTAGT. CDR3 length equals 18 residues. CDR3 sequence (DNA): TGTGCCAGTTTACTTCCGGGACTAGCGGGAGCGCACACCGGGGAGCTGTTTTTT. It yields the protein CASLLPGLAGAHTGELFF.

The chain recombines TRBV5-1 with TRBJ1-5; TRBD1 aligns across 7 bases. V lost 4 bases and J lost 0; bases outside the gene matches: 1. The CDR3 covers 14 residues. CDR1 is SGHRS and CDR2 is YFSETQ in the germline V gene. CDR3 sequence: CASSTGDSNQPQHF. DNA for the CDR3: TGCGCCAGCAGCACAGGGGATAGCAATCAGCCCCAGCATTTT.

The chain uses TRBV19 and TRBJ2-7; maybe TRBD1 (6 bases). The CDR3 has 15 residues. V was trimmed by 5 bases and J by 5 bases, leaving 19 bases between them. In germline, CDR1 is LNHDA, CDR2 SQIVND (reference sequence). Here the CDR3 reads CASSSPHGRGDEQYF. CDR3 DNA sequence: TGTGCCAGTAGTTCGCCCCACGGCAGGGGCGACGAGCAGTACTTC.

This clone was picked up one time. The same CDR3 can be traced to other DNA sequences in this sample. The V and J genes are TRBV18 and TRBJ1-5; 7 positions agree with TRBD1. J gave up 4 bases and V 6 bases, and 3 bases lay outside the gene matches. There are 13 residues in the CDR3. CDR1 and CDR2 (germline): KGHSH, LQKENI. The CDR3 here is CASSEQGNQPQHF. The DNA for the CDR3 is TGTGCCAGCTCTGAACAGGGGAATCAGCCCCAGCATTTT.

The chain combines TRBV30 with TRBJ1-1; D unclear. CDR3 length: 14 residues. Germline CDR1 and CDR2: GTSNPN and SVGIG (reference sequence). V was trimmed by 2 bases and J by 4 bases, leaving 14 bases between them. The CDR3 coding sequence is TGTGCCTGGAGTCAGACATCCGTGAGCACTGAAGCTTTCTTT. As protein: CAWSQTSVSTEAFF.

This chain links TRBV27 with TRBJ2-1, with 7 positions matching TRBD2. The germline V gene encodes CDR1 MNHEY and CDR2 SMNVEV (reference sequence). The trim removed 8 bases at V and 7 bases at J, leaving 5 bases unmatched. CDR3 size: 12 residues. CDR3 in amino acids: CASEGRENEQFF. CDR3 nucleotides: TGTGCCAGCGAAGGGCGGGAGAATGAGCAGTTCTTC.

This clone was seen once. The chain couples TRBV29-1 to TRBJ2-5, with 10 bases matching TRBD1. CDR3 length: 13 residues. The junction had 5 bases not matched to a gene; V was cut back by 5 bases and J by 5 bases. The germline gives CDR1 SQVTM, CDR2 ANQGSEA. In nucleotides, the CDR3 is TGCAGCGTTTTGACAGGGGGCGCGGAGACCCAGTACTTC. Protein: CSVLTGGAETQYF.

The gene calls are TRBV16 and TRBJ2-2; no clear D gene. Trimming removed 3 bases from V and 8 bases from J, with 13 bases in between. The CDR3 sequence is 14 residues long. Germline values: CDR1 KGHSY, CDR2 FQNENV. The CDR3: CASSQKTLLGELFF. The CDR3 region has the DNA TGTGCCAGCAGCCAGAAGACTCTTTTGGGGGAGCTGTTTTTT.

This clone appeared once. The J gene is TRBJ1-2, the V gene TRBV19; 7 nucleotides agree with TRBD1. V was pared by 5 bases and J by 2 bases, with 8 bases of the junction left unmatched. The V gene's germline CDR1 is LNHDA and CDR2 SQIVND (reference sequence). The CDR3 loop spans 15 amino acids. The CDR3 DNA is TGTGCCAGTAGTTATCGACAGGGTGAAAACTATGGCTACACCTTC. Its protein is CASSYRQGENYGYTF.